Below, 26 T cell receptor beta chains from the same sample are listed, as sequenced in a study of tumor and adjacent non-tumor tissue in lung cancer. No cell sorting was done before RNA was extracted from the tissue. Three rounds of nested PCR, following a modified ARM-PCR protocol, produced the TCRbeta library. Each CDR3 protein is one row after TCRdb ran MiXCR on the multiplex PCR reads. This sample has around 99,000 distinct CDR3 sequences, with roughly 73% found just once. Sequencing used lung tumor tissue. These TCRs come from a woman aged 55-75 years with non-small cell lung cancer.

A word on this clonotype: Its ends do not fully match the called genes, so a read error is possible. V is TRBV4-3 and J is TRBJ2-6; D call uncertain. The CDR3 is 14 residues long. From germline, CDR1 is LGHNA and CDR2 YSLEER. The CDR3 DNA sequence: TGCGCCAGCAGCGAAGAACGCAGGGCCAACGTCCTGACTTTC. It specifies CASSEERRANVLTF.

Points on this clonotype: Being one base from a much bigger clone, this may be a read error. The rearrangement uses TRBV5-4 and TRBJ2-7; 8 positions agree with TRBD1. J was trimmed by 0 bases and V by 4 bases; bases with no gene match: 6. This CDR3 region has 15 residues. The germline gives CDR1 SGHNT, CDR2 YYREEE (reference sequence). This CDR3 reads CASSNRGVISYEQYF. The CDR3 region has the DNA TGTGCCAGCAGCAACAGGGGGGTAATCTCCTACGAGCAGTACTTC. Combining the CDR3 with reference TRBV5-4 and TRBJ2-7 gives the whole variable domain ETGVTQSPTHLIKTRGQQVTLRCSSQSGHNTVSWYQQALGQGPQFIFQYYREEENGRGNFPPRFSGLQFPNYSSELNVNALELDDSALYLCASSNRGVISYEQYFGPGTRLTVT.

Comments on this clonotype: One end of the junction does not line up with germline, which may come from a read error. V gene TRBV4-1 combines with J gene TRBJ2-1; possibly TRBD1 or TRBD2 for D (5 bases each). The germline V gene encodes CDR1 MGHRA and CDR2 YSYEKL. The CDR3 length is 15 residues. This CDR3 is CASSQDQSPMGEQLF. The CDR3 nucleotides read TGCGCCAGCAGCCAAGATCAGAGCCCCATGGGGGAGCAGCTCTTC.

Worth noting for this clonotype: Sequence at one end of the junction differs from germline and may be a read error. The chain recombines TRBV6-6 with TRBJ2-7; 9 bases line up with TRBD1. Germline CDR1 is MNHNY and CDR2 is SVGAGI (reference sequence). CDR3 length equals 15 residues. CDR3 coding DNA: TGTGCCAGTAGTCGTCAGACAGGGGGAGATTACGAGCAGCACTTC. Translation: CASSRQTGGDYEQHF.

Concerning this clonotype itself: A read error may produce the germline difference seen at one junction end. J is TRBJ1-6 and V is TRBV12-3 or TRBV12-4; TRBD1 aligns across 7 bases. CDR3 size: 17 residues. The CDR3 protein is CACSLGWTGSYSSPLHF. For the CDR3, the DNA is TGTGCCTGCAGTTTGGGGTGGACAGGCTCCTATAGTTCACCCCTCCACTTT.

The chain carries TRBV20-1 and TRBJ2-2; the D gene is possibly TRBD2 (6 bases). V was shortened by 2 bases and J by 8 bases, with 21 bases between the two germline ends. CDR3 size: 16 residues. Germline V gene sequence: CDR1 DFQATT, CDR2 SNEGSKA (reference sequence). CDR3 in amino acids: CSARTGGTGLQGELFF. In DNA form, the CDR3 reads TGCAGTGCTAGAACCGGGGGAACTGGCCTGCAGGGGGAGCTGTTTTTT.

This clonotype has ten or more counts. J is TRBJ2-1 and V is TRBV11-3, with D possibly being TRBD1 (6 bases). Trimming stripped 1 base from V and 3 bases from J, with 10 bases between. The CDR3 is 15 residues long. The germline gives CDR1 SGHNT, CDR2 YENEEA. The CDR3 is CASSLAGDNYNEQFF. DNA of the CDR3: TGTGCCAGCAGCTTAGCAGGGGACAACTACAATGAGCAGTTCTTC.

With respect to this clonotype: One end of the junction is discordant with germline, which a read error may explain. This chain uses TRBV11-2 with TRBJ2-7; D not resolved. CDR3 length: 10 amino acids. Germline loops: CDR1 SGHAT, CDR2 FQNNGV. The DNA for the CDR3 is TGTGCCGGCAGCTTATACGAGCACTACTTC. The encoded protein is CAGSLYEHYF.

On this clonotype itself: One junction end disagrees with the germline gene, perhaps due to a read error. The V and J genes are TRBV11-3 and TRBJ1-3; D is unclear. This CDR3 spans 13 amino acids. Germline-derived CDR1 and CDR2 are SGHNT and YENEEA. The chain's CDR3 is CAIREDSRNTVYF. Here the CDR3 DNA reads TGTGCCATCCGGGAGGACTCTAGAAACACCGTATATTTT.

Concerning this clonotype: It may be a read error: a sequence one base away is much more abundant. The chain uses TRBV4-3 and TRBJ1-1; D might be TRBD1 (6 bases). Germline-derived CDR1 and CDR2 are LGHNA and YSLEER. There are 13 residues in the CDR3. As DNA, the CDR3 is TGCGCCAGCAGCCAAGATAGGGGGTGGTGGGCTTCCTTT. It codes for CASSQDRGWWASF.

About this clonotype itself: The germline gene is not matched at one end of the junction; a read error may be the cause. The gene calls are TRBV12-5 and TRBJ2-5; D might be TRBD2 (5 bases). CDR1 and CDR2 from the germline V gene are LGHNT and FRNRAP. The CDR3 covers 14 residues. The CDR3 sequence: CASGSTRIGETQNF. CDR3 DNA sequence: TGTGCTAGTGGCTCGACAAGGATTGGGGAGACCCAGAACTTC.

The table lists this clonotype with many counts. The chain's CDR3 is CASSQDTGDSFYQPQHF. The CDR3 region has the DNA TGCGCCAGCAGCCAAGATACTGGGGACAGTTTTTATCAGCCCCAGCATTTT. The chain combines TRBV4-3 with TRBJ1-5, with 7 bases lining up with TRBD1. Germline V gives CDR1 LGHNA, CDR2 YSLEER. The CDR3 runs 17 residues. V shed 0 bases, J shed 5 bases, and the junction held 10 bases outside the gene matches.

J is TRBJ2-1 and V is TRBV29-1; 8 nucleotides agree with TRBD2. The germline CDR1 and CDR2 sequences are SQVTM and ANQGSEA. There are 19 residues in the CDR3. V was clipped by 1 base and J by 0 bases; unmatched bases: 14. CDR3 residues: CSVEVVTSADLGSYNEQFF. The CDR3 DNA sequence: TGCAGCGTTGAAGTGGTGACTAGCGCGGACCTCGGCTCCTACAATGAGCAGTTCTTC.

This clonotype has only one observation. Without the conserved terminal phenylalanine or tryptophan, this CDR3 likely stems from a read error. The gene calls are TRBV12-3 or TRBV12-4 and TRBJ2-5; D remains unclear. Deletions cut 3 bases from V and 5 bases from J, with 13 bases between. The CDR3 sequence is 14 residues long. In DNA form, the CDR3 reads TGTGCCAGCAGTTTTTGGCAGGACGGCGAGACCCAGTACTCC. It codes for CASSFWQDGETQYS.

The chain has TRBV28 and TRBJ2-7; D is unclear. CDR1 MDHEN and CDR2 SYDVKM come from the germline V gene. V was shortened by 9 bases and J by 3 bases, with 15 bases between the two germline ends. The CDR3 is 13 residues long. This CDR3 is CASKSQLVYEQYF. In DNA, the CDR3 is TGTGCCAGTAAATCCCAACTGGTCTACGAGCAGTACTTC.

A word on this clonotype: This may arise from a read error, as a much more abundant clone is one base away. Because the CDR3 is missing its conserved closing phenylalanine or tryptophan, this is likely a read error. The chain has TRBV28 and TRBJ2-1, with 9 bases identical to TRBD2. The trim removed 3 bases at V and 0 bases at J, leaving 3 bases unmatched. The germline V gene has CDR1 MDHEN and CDR2 SYDVKM. The CDR3 extends over 16 amino acids. The CDR3 sequence is CASSFTSGRSYNEQFS. The CDR3 DNA follows: TGTGCCAGCAGTTTTACTAGCGGGCGCTCCTACAATGAGCAGTTCTCC.

On this clonotype itself: Its ends do not fully match the called genes, so a read error is possible. The V and J genes are TRBV20-1 and TRBJ1-5; D unresolved. The germline gives CDR1 DFQATT, CDR2 SNEGSKA (reference sequence). This CDR3 has 16 residues. CDR3 DNA sequence: TGCAGTGCTAGAGATGGGCGGCAGTACAGCAGTCAGCCCCAGCATTTT. Encoded protein: CSARDGRQYSSQPQHF.

For this clonotype: Germline and junction disagree at one end, which may indicate a read error. The rearrangement joins TRBV4-3 to TRBJ2-7; TRBD2 matches 12 bases. The germline V gene encodes CDR1 LGHNA and CDR2 YSLEER. The CDR3 covers 16 residues. The CDR3: CASSQDRTSGTPEQYF. The CDR3 nucleotides read TGTGCCAGCAGCCAAGACAGGACTAGCGGGACCCCCGAGCAGTACTTC.

The V and J genes are TRBV12-3 or TRBV12-4 and TRBJ2-1; maybe TRBD1 (6 bases). CDR3 length: 14 amino acids. The V end lost 4 bases, the J end lost 6 bases, and 13 bases lay between the germline ends. This chain's CDR3 is CASSSRTVLNEQFF. In DNA form, the CDR3 reads TGTGCCAGCAGTTCCCGGACAGTGCTCAATGAGCAGTTCTTC.

To note about this clonotype: A read error is possible here, since a much larger clone lies one base away. The rearrangement joins TRBV11-2 to TRBJ2-2; D is possibly TRBD1 or TRBD2 (5 bases each). Germline CDR1 and CDR2: SGHAT and FQNNGV. This CDR3 contains 14 residues. DNA for the CDR3: TGTGCCAGCAGCTCCACCTCAGGGTCCGGGAAGCTGTTTTTT. This encodes CASSSTSGSGKLFF.

This clonotype was seen only a few times. This sequence joins TRBV29-1 and TRBJ2-6; a weak D match, TRBD2 (6 bases). The CDR3 has 15 amino acids. Trimming left V 3 bases short and J 0 bases short, with 9 bases between. CDR1 is SQVTM and CDR2 is ANQGSEA in the germline V gene. DNA for the CDR3: TGCAGCGTTGATTCCGGGGGCTCTGGGGCCAACGTCCTGACTTTC. Its protein product is CSVDSGGSGANVLTF.

The chain uses TRBV11-2 and TRBJ1-1; D is perhaps TRBD1 (5 bases). This CDR3 contains 15 residues. Germline V gene lookup returns CDR1 SGHAT and CDR2 FQNNGV. V lost 5 bases, J lost 4 bases, and 17 bases lay in between. CDR3 DNA: TGTGCCAGCAGCCCTCGGGACGGCCAGTGCACTGAAGCTTTCTTT. Protein: CASSPRDGQCTEAFF.

In this sample, this clonotype turned up a few times. A much bigger clone sits one base away, suggesting this may be a read error. This chain uses TRBV12-3 or TRBV12-4 with TRBJ2-7; D is possibly TRBD1 (6 bases). The CDR3 runs to 15 residues. V was pared by 6 bases and J by 1 base, with 16 bases between. For the CDR3, the DNA is TGTGCCAGCAGGGAGAGGACAGTGACGTCCTACGAGCAGTACTTC. Encoded protein: CASRERTVTSYEQYF.

The rearrangement uses TRBV6-6 and TRBJ2-6; D is unclear. Germline CDR1 reads MNHNY; CDR2 reads SVGAGI (reference sequence). The CDR3 runs 15 residues. With 2 bases removed from V and 2 bases from J, the gap between germline ends came to 7 bases. The CDR3 here is CASSYDRPGANVLTF. The CDR3 nucleotides read TGTGCCAGCAGTTACGACCGCCCTGGGGCCAACGTCCTGACTTTC.

About this clonotype itself: This CDR3 is missing its conserved last phenylalanine or tryptophan, likely due to a read error. The V gene is TRBV14, the J gene TRBJ2-3; 7 bases map to TRBD2. Germline CDR1 and CDR2: SGHDN and FVKESK. CDR3 size: 18 residues. DNA of the CDR3: TGTGCCAGCAGCCAACCCCCGGGACTAACGGGGAGGATAGATACACAGTATGTT. It specifies CASSQPPGLTGRIDTQYV.

V usage is TRBV11-3 and J usage is TRBJ2-3; unclear D gene. The CDR3 loop spans 16 amino acids. The germline V and J ends were trimmed by 8 bases and 1 base, with 19 bases remaining between them. Germline lookup yields CDR1 SGHNT and CDR2 YENEEA. The CDR3 nucleotides read TGTGCCAGCCGCCCCCGCCAGAACGAGGGCACAGATACGCAGTATTTT. This encodes CASRPRQNEGTDTQYF.